Shown below are 13 T cell receptor beta chains from a single sample sequenced in a study of post-analysis software for immune sequencing data. The authors incorporated unique molecular identifiers into the TCR beta cDNA libraries. TCRdb analysed the PCR reads with MiXCR anew, one entry per CDR3 protein. This repertoire shows approximately 250,000 distinct CDR3 sequences, 36% found once; its top ten account for roughly 4.8%. Study findings and constraints: Five TRBV segments, including TRBV5-6, TRBV5-1 and TRBV20-1, were more frequent in patients than controls.

Antigens of these TCRs are unknown. Sample: blood. The source of these receptors is a girl aged 10 to 17 with multiple sclerosis.

Of note for this clonotype: One end of the junction does not line up with germline, which may come from a read error. V and J are TRBV6-1 and TRBJ1-5, with 9 bases fitting TRBD1. The CDR3 totals 15 residues. Germline lookup yields CDR1 MNHNS and CDR2 SASEGT. The CDR3 loop is CASRVGQGRNHPQHF. As DNA, the CDR3 is TGTGCCAGCAGGGTGGGACAGGGAAGGAATCACCCCCAGCATTTT.

This clonotype was counted many times. This chain uses TRBV25-1 with TRBJ2-1; 7 bases map to TRBD2. J lost 4 bases, V lost 5 bases, and 17 bases had no gene match. Germline assignment: CDR1 MGHDK and CDR2 SYGVNS. The CDR3 runs to 18 residues. This chain's CDR3 is CASSSILLGREGYNEQFF. The CDR3 DNA is TGTGCCAGCAGTAGTATCCTTCTCGGCAGGGAGGGTTACAATGAGCAGTTCTTC.

This clonotype has just a few counts. V and J are TRBV6-2 or TRBV6-3 and TRBJ1-1; D remains ambiguous. V was shortened by 2 bases and J by 3 bases, with 10 bases between the two germline ends. Per germline, CDR1 MNHEY and CDR2 SVGEGT. CDR3 length: 14 residues. The CDR3 here is CASSYARTHTEAFF. CDR3 bases: TGTGCCAGCAGTTACGCGCGAACCCACACTGAAGCTTTCTTT.

The rearrangement uses TRBV29-1 and TRBJ2-5; D is uncertain. CDR1 SQVTM and CDR2 ANQGSEA come from the germline V gene. The CDR3 spans 10 residues. V was trimmed by 7 bases and J by 3 bases, leaving 6 bases between them. The CDR3 reads CSAYKETQYF. The CDR3 coding sequence is TGCAGCGCCTATAAAGAGACCCAGTACTTC.

This clonotype was recorded at least ten times. V gene TRBV15 combines with J gene TRBJ2-5; 13 bases agree with TRBD2. Germline V gene sequence: CDR1 LNHNV, CDR2 YYDKDF (reference sequence). This CDR3 has 17 residues. After removal of 0 bases from V and 2 bases from J, the junction contained 3 bases not matched to a gene. This CDR3 reads CATSRDRLAGGQETQYF. CDR3 nucleotide sequence: TGTGCCACCAGCAGAGACCGACTAGCGGGGGGTCAAGAGACCCAGTACTTC.

On this clonotype itself: This may come from a read error, since a much larger clone is one base off. The chain uses TRBV12-5 and TRBJ2-1; TRBD1 aligns across 7 bases. J was trimmed by 9 bases and V by 4 bases; bases with no gene match: 6. CDR1 and CDR2 from the germline V gene are LGHNT and FRNRAP. CDR3 length: 13 residues. The CDR3, as DNA: TGTGCTAGTGGTTGGACAGGACGTCCTGAGCAGTTCTTC. It yields the protein CASGWTGRPEQFF.

About this clonotype: A much larger clone differs by one base, so this may be a read error. This chain joins TRBV12-3 or TRBV12-4 and TRBJ1-1, with D perhaps TRBD1 (6 bases). This CDR3 has 12 residues. V lost 5 bases and J 8 bases, leaving 12 bases between the germline ends. The CDR3 DNA is TGTGCCAGCAGTCGGACAGAGGCAGAAGCTTTCTTT. It translates to CASSRTEAEAFF.

V and J are TRBV6-1 and TRBJ1-6; D is undetermined. Trimming took 3 bases from V and 6 from J, leaving 6 bases between them. Germline CDR1 MNHNS, CDR2 SASEGT. The CDR3 covers 13 residues. This CDR3 is CASSDSFNSPLHF. CDR3 nucleotides: TGTGCCAGCAGTGACAGTTTTAATTCACCCCTCCACTTT.

This clonotype was seen many times. The CDR3 DNA follows: TGCAGTGCTCGGAAACTAGCGGGGGTTTACAATGAGCAGTTCTTC. Protein: CSARKLAGVYNEQFF. The chain combines TRBV20-1 with TRBJ2-1, with 11 bases fitting TRBD2. The junction had 7 bases not matched to a gene; V was cut back by 5 bases and J by 4 bases. Germline CDR1 DFQATT, CDR2 SNEGSKA (reference sequence). This CDR3 spans 15 amino acids.

The chain links TRBV12-5 to TRBJ2-3, with 10 bases that match TRBD1. The J segment lost 4 bases and the V segment lost 8 bases, leaving 3 bases of the junction unmatched. Germline V CDR1 and CDR2: LGHNT, FRNRAP. The CDR3 has 13 amino acids. The CDR3 DNA reads TGTGCTAGTCTAGGACAGGGGGCAGATACGCAGTATTTT. It is translated as CASLGQGADTQYF.

With regard to this clonotype: A much larger clone lies a single base off, so this may be a read error. The chain joins TRBV7-2 to TRBJ2-1; TRBD1 is a possible D gene (5 bases). V dropped 1 base and J dropped 11 bases, with 12 bases sitting between them. The CDR3 runs 13 residues. Germline V lookup: CDR1 SGHTA, CDR2 FQGNSA. The CDR3 coding sequence is TGTGCCAGCAGCTTAGGAAGGGGCGGCCAGCAGTTCTTC. Its protein product is CASSLGRGGQQFF.

This clonotype was recorded many times. J is TRBJ2-1 and V is TRBV27; 8 nucleotides agree with TRBD2. V trimming: 2 bases; J trimming: 3 bases; junction bases outside the gene matches: 9. CDR1 MNHEY and CDR2 SMNVEV come from the germline V gene (reference sequence). This CDR3 is 17 amino acids long. CDR3 sequence reads: CASSLKAGGLVYNEQFF. In nucleotides, the CDR3 is TGTGCCAGCAGTTTAAAGGCGGGGGGCTTGGTCTACAATGAGCAGTTCTTC.

J is TRBJ1-2 and V is TRBV7-2, with unresolved D. Germline V gene data show CDR1 as SGHTA and CDR2 as FQGNSA. Trimming pared 5 bases from V and 5 bases from J, leaving 12 bases between. CDR3 length equals 13 residues. CDR3 coding DNA: TGTGCCAGCAGCGCCGGACGGGGTTATGGCTACACCTTC. Its protein is CASSAGRGYGYTF.